This T cell receptor (beta chain) was sequenced in a study of cytomegalovirus exposure and HLA in healthy donors. Amplification used 60 Vbeta primers and 13 Jbeta primers. Clones were read by immunoSEQ multiplex PCR, and TCRdb kept only the in-frame ones, dropping some. The sample holds more than 150,000 clones, 70% to 80% seen once. The specimen was PBMCs. This sequence originates from a man aged 18 to 30 in good health and CMV-seronegative.

The CDR3 DNA follows: TGTGCCAGCAGCCAAGCCGGGGCAGGGGGATTCGTTCCCAAAAACATTCAGTACTTC. Its protein is CASSQAGAGGFVPKNIQYF. V gene TRBV4-2 combines with J gene TRBJ2-4; 7 nucleotides align to TRBD1. This CDR3 has 19 amino acids. The germline CDR1 and CDR2 sequences are LGHNA and YNFKEQ. The V gene end was trimmed by 1 base and the J gene end by 2 bases; junction bases not matched to a gene: 14.